These T cell receptor beta chains were read from a single sample in a study of control samples from healthy donors and cancer patients. Using immunoSEQ multiplex PCR, the repertoire was profiled, and TCRdb retains in-frame clones only, with some absent. The table has some 140,000 clones, roughly nine tenths seen once; the top ten hold roughly 10%. Sequencing input: blood. Receptors were obtained from a woman in her twenties or thirties in good health. Each CDR3 is given with its conserved first and last residue. A D gene is named only where the DNA matches it firmly. Expanded clones are given a class, and other clones once, few, many or no size at all.

>once|TRBJ1-4|TRBV7-2|TRBD1
CASSSRDRGNEKLFF
TGTGCCAGCAGCTCCCGGGACAGGGGGAATGAAAAACTGTTTTTT
>NA|TRBJ2-1|TRBV15|TRBD2
CATSKSGTSALAGYNEQFF
TGTGCCACCAGCAAATCCGGGACTAGCGCGTTGGCTGGGTACAATGAGCAGTTCTTC
>once|TRBJ2-5|TRBV11-1|NA
CASSGVETQYF
TGTGCCAGCAGCGGAGTGGAGACCCAGTACTTC
>NA|TRBJ2-7|TRBV5-1|TRBD2
CASSLGLAGIREQYF
TGCGCCAGCAGCTTGGGGCTAGCGGGTATTCGGGAGCAGTACTTC
>NA|TRBJ2-6|TRBV6-5|NA
CASSYRGSGANVLTF
TGTGCCAGCAGTTACCGTGGCTCTGGGGCCAACGTCCTGACTTTC
>NA|TRBJ1-1|TRBV5-4|NA
CASSLKGNTEAFF
TGTGCCAGCAGCTTGAAAGGGAACACTGAAGCTTTCTTT
>NA|TRBJ2-3|TRBV7-9|TRBD2
CASSPAPGRTISGSEQYF
TGTGCCAGCAGCCCAGCCCCGGGACGGACGATTAGCGGGAGCGAGCAGTATTTT
>NA|TRBJ1-1|TRBV6-5|TRBD1
CASSYTGGGTEAFF
TGTGCCAGCAGTTACACAGGGGGCGGCACTGAAGCTTTCTTT
>NA|TRBJ2-6|TRBV18|NA
CASSGGTGPSGANVLTF
TGTGCCAGCTCGGGGGGGACAGGTCCCTCTGGGGCCAACGTCCTGACTTTC
>NA|TRBJ1-4|TRBV25-1|NA
CASSEFRGVDEKLFF
TGTGCCAGCAGTGAATTCAGGGGCGTTGATGAAAAACTGTTTTTT
>NA|TRBJ1-4|TRBV28|TRBD1
CASKAPYGQGEKLFF
TGTGCCAGTAAAGCCCCCTACGGACAGGGCGAAAAACTGTTTTTT
>NA|TRBJ1-6|TRBV19|TRBD1
CASSIESSRGDSPLHF
TGTGCCAGTAGTATAGAGTCCAGCAGGGGGGATTCACCCCTCCACTTT
>NA|TRBJ1-1|TRBV3-1/TRBV3-2|NA
CASSPEGIGTEAFF
TGTGCCAGCAGCCCTGAAGGGATCGGCACTGAAGCTTTCTTT
>NA|TRBJ2-3|TRBV10-3|TRBD2
CAISEGLATDTQYF
TGTGCCATCAGTGAGGGACTAGCGACAGATACGCAGTATTTT
>NA|TRBJ2-3|TRBV19|NA
CASSMQIGTDTQYF
TGTGCCAGTAGTATGCAAATCGGCACAGATACGCAGTATTTT
>NA|TRBJ2-2|TRBV28|NA
CASSLGAVATGELFF
TGTGCCAGCAGTTTAGGAGCGGTAGCCACCGGGGAGCTGTTTTTT
>NA|TRBJ2-5|TRBV19|NA
CASSIGGSLQETQYF
TGTGCCAGTAGTATAGGGGGTTCTCTACAAGAGACCCAGTACTTC
>NA|TRBJ2-1|TRBV18|TRBD2
CASSPGRTYNEQFF
TGTGCCAGCTCACCCGGGAGGACCTACAATGAGCAGTTCTTC
>NA|TRBJ2-1|TRBV28|NA
CASSLSGYNEQFF
TGTGCCAGCAGTTTATCGGGGTACAATGAGCAGTTCTTC
>once|TRBJ2-2|TRBV4-2|NA
CASSQGAYGGPTNTGELFF
TGTGCCAGCAGCCAAGGGGCTTATGGGGGGCCAACGAACACCGGGGAGCTGTTTTTT
>NA|TRBJ2-5|TRBV9|TRBD1
CASSATGTGVGETQYF
TGTGCCAGCAGCGCTACCGGGACAGGGGTAGGAGAGACCCAGTACTTC
>NA|TRBJ1-1|TRBV11-3|NA
CASSPSRVGEAFF
TGTGCCAGCAGCCCCTCCAGGGTGGGTGAAGCTTTCTTT
>once|TRBJ1-2|TRBV6-5|NA
CASSIRQASYGYTF
TGTGCCAGCAGTATACGACAGGCGAGCTATGGCTACACCTTC
>NA|TRBJ1-1|TRBV5-1|TRBD1
CASRNRQGSDTEAFF
TGCGCCAGCAGAAACAGACAGGGGAGCGACACTGAAGCTTTCTTT
>NA|TRBJ2-6|TRBV9|TRBD1
CASSRTGGDVLTF
TGTGCCAGCAGCCGGACAGGGGGGGACGTCCTGACTTTC
>NA|TRBJ1-3|TRBV21-1|NA
CASSNGEPGNTIYF
TGTGCCAGCAGCAATGGGGAGCCTGGAAACACCATATATTTT